What follows describes a single TCR beta chain. The data stem from a study of blood T cell repertoires in COVID-19. Study-wide background: The origin of the acute and convalescent COVID-19 samples was the United States, Italy and Spain. PBMCs, B-cell-depleted T cells, or T cells provided the cDNA or gDNA that made up the material.

Original processing methods: It was from reference gene primer amplification that nucleated cell counts were estimated. This table comes from immunoSEQ multiplex PCR, and its TCRdb copy is limited to in-frame clones, with some not included. Clone size and V and J calls were adopted from that table, with D and trimming inferred from the DNA. The repertoire holds 650,000 to 800,000 clones, around 89% seen once, with 0.2% to 0.3% in the top ten. V lost 4 bases and J lost 0; bases outside the gene matches: 4. The CDR3 consists of 15 residues. Germline values: CDR1 SGDLS, CDR2 YYNGEE. V usage is TRBV9 and J usage is TRBJ2-1, with 7 positions matching TRBD2. The receptor was isolated from a young woman with acute or convalescent COVID-19. The source material was peripheral blood. The CDR3 coding sequence is TGTGCCAGCAGCACCGGGGGGAGCTCCTACAATGAGCAGTTCTTC. This translates into CASSTGGSSYNEQFF.